Described below is a single T cell receptor (beta chain) sequence and its context. Antigen specificity is unknown. cDNA libraries for TCR beta contained unique molecular identifiers. TCRdb ran MiXCR on the PCR reads and lists one entry per CDR3 protein. In the table there are about 820,000 distinct CDR3 sequences, roughly 58% of which are singletons. This entry belongs to a study of post-analysis software for immune sequencing data. Study-wide results and limits: Controls had lower frequencies than patients of roughly five TRBV segments, which included TRBV5-6, TRBV5-1 and TRBV20-1.

Trimming shortened V by 2 bases and J by 0 bases, and 8 bases separated the two germline ends. The CDR3 has 14 amino acids. The germline gives CDR1 MNHNS, CDR2 SASEGT. This sequence joins TRBV6-1 and TRBJ2-7; D is ambiguous. The TCR sequence derives from a girl between 5 and 17 years old with multiple sclerosis. The material sequenced was blood. DNA for the CDR3: TGTGCCAGCAGTGAATCCAGCGACTCCTACGAGCAGTACTTC. As protein: CASSESSDSYEQYF.